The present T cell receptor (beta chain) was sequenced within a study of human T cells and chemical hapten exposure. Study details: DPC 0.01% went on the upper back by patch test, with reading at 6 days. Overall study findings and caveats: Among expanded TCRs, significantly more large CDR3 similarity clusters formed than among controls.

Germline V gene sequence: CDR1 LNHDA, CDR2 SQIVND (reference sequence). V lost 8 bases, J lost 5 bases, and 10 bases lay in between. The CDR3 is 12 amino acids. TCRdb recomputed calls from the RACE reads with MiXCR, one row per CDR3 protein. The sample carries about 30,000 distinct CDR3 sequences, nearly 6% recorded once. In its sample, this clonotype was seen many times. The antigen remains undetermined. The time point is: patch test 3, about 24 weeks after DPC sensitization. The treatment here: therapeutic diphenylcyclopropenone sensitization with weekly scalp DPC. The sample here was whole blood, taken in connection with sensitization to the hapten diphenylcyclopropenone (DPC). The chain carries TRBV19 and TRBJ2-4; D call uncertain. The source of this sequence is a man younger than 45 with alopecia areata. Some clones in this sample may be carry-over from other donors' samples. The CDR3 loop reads CASGPLENIQYF. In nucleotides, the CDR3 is TGTGCCAGTGGCCCGCTAGAAAACATTCAGTACTTC.